This paragraph reports one T cell receptor (beta chain). No antigen is known for it. At the DNA level, this CDR3 is encoded by other sequences in the same sample as well. The data were taken from a study of shared clonotypes between healthy human individuals. Study background: Researchers drew samples from a couple of women and a few men aged 18 to 49.

Several immunoSEQ plates received, in even portions, the genomic DNA of each subset. The assay was immunoSEQ multiplex PCR, and TCRdb's table has in-frame clones only and misses some. The sample consists of approximately 2,300,000 clones, under 95% of them appearing once. General study results and limits: Shared clonotypes: roughly 4.7% naive CD4, about 3.5% naive CD8, about 2.5% memory CD4, 0.4% to 0.45% memory CD8.

The CDR3 runs 13 residues. Germline CDR1 is SGHRS and CDR2 is YFSETQ. V dropped 4 bases and J dropped 1 base, with 9 bases sitting between them. The sample was naive CD4+ T cells from PBMCs. Specified subset: CD45RA+ positively selected. The rearrangement joins TRBV5-1 to TRBJ2-7; no clear D. This TCR came from a man aged 18 to 30 in good health. Some clones in this sample may be carry-over from other donors' samples. DNA for the CDR3: TGCGCCAGCAGCCCGGATGGTTCCTACGAGCAGTACTTC. Amino acids: CASSPDGSYEQYF.